These 5 T cell receptor beta chains came from one sample sequenced in a study of T cell changes during pregnancy in multiple sclerosis. Generated by immunoSEQ multiplex PCR, the TCRdb table keeps only in-frame clones and is missing some. The sample shows some 110,000 clones, roughly nine tenths of them seen only once. The starting material was peripheral blood, obtained in the third trimester of pregnancy. The receptors stem from a female donor with multiple sclerosis, enrolled in a pregnancy study.

The chain uses TRBV6-6 and TRBJ2-2; a possible D gene is TRBD1 (5 bases). The germline V gene encodes CDR1 MNHNY and CDR2 SVGAGI (reference sequence). This CDR3 comprises 14 residues. Trimming cost V 10 bases and J 1 base, with 13 bases left between them. The chain's CDR3 is CATWLGLNTGELFF. The CDR3 DNA reads TGTGCCACCTGGTTGGGGCTGAACACCGGGGAGCTGTTTTTT.

The rearrangement joins TRBV5-1 to TRBJ2-7; D not certain. V lost 0 bases, J lost 3 bases, and 10 bases lay in between. The germline CDR1 and CDR2 sequences are SGHRS and YFSETQ. This CDR3 has 14 residues. The CDR3 reads CASSLGLGYYEQYF. CDR3 in DNA: TGCGCCAGCAGCTTGGGGCTAGGTTACTACGAGCAGTACTTC.

For the CDR3, the DNA is TGCGCCAGCACCCCCCAACTAGCGGGAGGGCCCAATGAGCAGTTCTTC. It codes for CASTPQLAGGPNEQFF. This sequence joins TRBV5-1 and TRBJ2-1, with 13 bases aligning to TRBD2. This CDR3 comprises 16 residues. CDR1 is SGHRS, CDR2 YFSETQ, per germline. The junction had 9 bases not matched to a gene; V was cut back by 6 bases and J by 6 bases.

The table lists this clone with a few counts. V gene TRBV7-2 combines with J gene TRBJ2-1; 7 bases are a match to TRBD2. The junction had 1 base not matched to a gene; V was cut back by 3 bases and J by 5 bases. Germline V gives CDR1 SGHTA, CDR2 FQGNSA. This CDR3 contains 13 residues. The CDR3 DNA reads TGTGCCAGCAGCTTCGGGACTAACAATGAGCAGTTCTTC. Translation gives CASSFGTNNEQFF.

The CDR3 nucleotides are TGTGCCAGTAGTATTACGTCTCCAAAAAAGCGGGGGGTCACAGATACGCAGTATTTT. Translation gives CASSITSPKKRGVTDTQYF. V gene TRBV19 combines with J gene TRBJ2-3, with 9 bases aligning to TRBD2. CDR1 is LNHDA, CDR2 SQIVND, per germline (reference sequence). V lost 3 bases, J lost 2 bases, and 15 bases stayed unmatched. The CDR3 runs to 19 residues.